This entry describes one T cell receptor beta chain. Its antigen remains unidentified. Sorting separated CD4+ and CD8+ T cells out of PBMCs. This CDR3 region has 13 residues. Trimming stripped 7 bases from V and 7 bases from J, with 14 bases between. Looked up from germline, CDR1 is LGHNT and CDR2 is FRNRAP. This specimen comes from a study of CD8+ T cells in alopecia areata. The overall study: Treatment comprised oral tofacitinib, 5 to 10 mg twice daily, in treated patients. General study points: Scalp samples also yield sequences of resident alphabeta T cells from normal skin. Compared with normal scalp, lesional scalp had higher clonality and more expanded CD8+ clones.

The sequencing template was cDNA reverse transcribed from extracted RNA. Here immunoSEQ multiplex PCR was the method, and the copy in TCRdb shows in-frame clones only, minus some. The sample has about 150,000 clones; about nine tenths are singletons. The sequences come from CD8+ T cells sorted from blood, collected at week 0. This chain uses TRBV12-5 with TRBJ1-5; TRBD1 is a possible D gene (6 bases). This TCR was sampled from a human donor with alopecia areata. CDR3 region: CASAYGDKQPQHF. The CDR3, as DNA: TGTGCTAGTGCCTATGGGGACAAACAGCCCCAGCATTTT.